Listed below are T cell receptor beta chains from one sample, sequenced in a study of blood T cell repertoires in COVID-19. Only in-frame clones appear in the TCRdb table, and some are missing; sequencing was by immunoSEQ multiplex PCR. The table lists around 130,000 clones, around 86% of them singletons, with around 19% in the top ten. Specimen: peripheral blood. The receptors here all came from a woman between 45 and 60 years old who had recovered from COVID-19. Both conserved end residues are part of each CDR3.

v_gene	CDR3aa
TRBV11-3	CATGGTGGISGANVLTF
TRBV5-1	CASSLAVGGAYNEQFF
TRBV29-1	CSVDRDIQETQYF
TRBV5-5	CASTGTGRSSGANVLTF
TRBV18	CASSPIGGATNEKLFF
TRBV29-1	CSVEDIGRGSDTQYF
TRBV30	CAWKGLSGGANVLTF
TRBV6-5	CASSYFDRADGYTF
TRBV7-2	CASSSDRDYNEQFF
TRBV24-1	CATSDSSRANVLTF
TRBV7-9	CASSDKTGYTGELFF
TRBV19	CASSRTDPGELFF
TRBV6-2/TRBV6-3	CASSYRQGPGYTF
TRBV6-5	CASSPRGAFEQYF
TRBV11-2	CASSRGQNNSPLHF
TRBV6-5	CASSHSGRETQYF